This entry features one T cell receptor beta chain sequence. Its antigen is as yet unknown. The source of the sample is a study of T cell responses to AZD1222 COVID-19 vaccine. Study conclusions and caveats: Among the donors, most were white British and more were female, and clonal diversity was possibly underestimated. Close to half of all spike-specific TCRs reportedly target regions of the variants that are unmutated. An increase in Spike-specific TCR breadth and depth was observed after two AZD1222 doses.

This CDR3 has 13 residues. With V trimmed by 2 bases and J by 6 bases, 0 bases remained unmatched. The germline gives CDR1 SGDLS, CDR2 YYNGEE. Pooled together were second doses at about 4 or about 12 weeks. Using immunoSEQ multiplex PCR, the repertoire was profiled, and TCRdb retains in-frame clones only, with some absent. The repertoire holds about 66,000 clones, with over 65% as singletons. This receptor was identified in an adult who received the AZD1222 COVID-19 vaccine. Sequences were derived from peripheral blood, sampled 28 days after the second AZD1222 dose. The rearrangement joins TRBV9 to TRBJ1-2; 11 bases are a match to TRBD1. The DNA for the CDR3 is TGTGCCAGCAGCGTGGGACAGGGGGATGGCTACACCTTC. Protein sequence: CASSVGQGDGYTF. Looking up the rest from reference TRBV9 and TRBJ1-2 gives the full variable domain: DSGVTQTPKHLITATGQRVTLRCSPRSGDLSVYWYQQSLDQGLQFLIQYYNGEERAKGNILERFSAQQFPDLHSELNLSSLELGDSALYFCASSVGQGDGYTFGSGTRLTVV.